The 32 T cell receptor beta chains given below trace back to one sample, sequenced in a study of OX40 agonist ivuxolimab in advanced cancers. Assay used: immunoSEQ multiplex PCR; TCRdb lists only in-frame clones, some missing. The sample consists of under 85,000 clones, roughly 86% of them appearing once. This specimen was CD4+ or CD8+ T cells sorted from blood, taken in a trial of the OX40 agonist ivuxolimab. The receptors shown here come from an adult with an advanced solid tumor such as melanoma, head and neck, liver or kidney cancer.

In its sample, this clone was seen a few times. CDR3 sequence reads: CASSTHRASPLHF. CDR3 coding DNA: TGTGCCAGTAGTACCCACAGGGCTTCACCCCTCCACTTT. This chain uses TRBV19 with TRBJ1-6; weak D call: TRBD1 (6 bases). From germline, CDR1 is LNHDA and CDR2 SQIVND (reference sequence). This CDR3 is 13 amino acids long. Trimming cost V 4 bases and J 9 bases, with 10 bases left between them.

This rearrangement joins TRBV28 to TRBJ1-6, with TRBD1 as a possible D gene (5 bases). Germline V CDR1 and CDR2: MDHEN, SYDVKM. V gave up 5 bases and J gave up 10 bases, with 12 bases separating them. The CDR3 has 13 amino acids. This CDR3 reads CASSPEGKSPLHF. CDR3 nucleotides: TGTGCCAGCAGTCCCGAGGGGAAGTCACCCCTCCACTTT.

The V call is TRBV19, the J call TRBJ1-4, with a possible D match to TRBD1 (6 bases). V lost 6 bases and J 5 bases, leaving 13 bases between the germline ends. The length of the CDR3 is 14 residues. Germline assignment: CDR1 LNHDA and CDR2 SQIVND (reference sequence). As DNA, the CDR3 is TGTGCCAGTAGGAGGGGGGGTGAAAATGAAAAACTGTTTTTT. It translates to CASRRGGENEKLFF.

The gene calls are TRBV7-2 and TRBJ1-4, with 8 bases identical to TRBD1. This CDR3 is built from 16 residues. CDR1 and CDR2 from the germline V gene are SGHTA and FQGNSA. Trimming cost V 5 bases and J 6 bases; bases outside gene matches: 11. The CDR3 loop is CASSPPRVQGDEKLFF. CDR3 sequence (DNA): TGTGCCAGCAGCCCCCCCCGGGTACAGGGGGATGAAAAACTGTTTTTT.

CDR3 nucleotides: TGTGCCAGCAGTGAACCGGGACAGAGTGAACACGAGCAGTACGTC. This gives the protein CASSEPGQSEHEQYV. The V gene is TRBV10-3, the J gene TRBJ2-7; 7 bases map to TRBD1. There are 15 residues in the CDR3. From germline, CDR1 is ENHRY and CDR2 SYGVKD.

The chain carries TRBV11-2 and TRBJ2-3; 8 nucleotides match TRBD2. The CDR3 is 16 residues long. V lost 3 bases and J lost 1; bases outside the gene matches: 6. Germline CDR1 and CDR2: SGHAT and FQNNGV. The CDR3 protein is CASSFLVLAGTDTQYF. Written as DNA, the CDR3 is TGTGCCAGCAGCTTTTTGGTACTAGCGGGCACAGATACGCAGTATTTT.

This chain uses TRBV28 with TRBJ1-6; possible D gene TRBD1, 5 bases. Trimming left V 5 bases short and J 6 bases short, with 14 bases between. CDR3 length equals 15 residues. Per the germline V gene, CDR1 is MDHEN and CDR2 is SYDVKM. CDR3 sequence reads: CASSTSGGGNSPLHF. The DNA for the CDR3 is TGTGCCAGCAGTACCAGTGGGGGGGGTAATTCACCCCTCCACTTT.

The chain recombines TRBV6-5 with TRBJ2-7, with D unclear. Germline values: CDR1 MNHEY, CDR2 SVGAGI. The CDR3 totals 14 residues. The V and J ends lost 5 bases and 1 base respectively, with 12 bases between them. CDR3 nucleotide sequence: TGTGCCAGCAGTGCCATCAGTGGGTCCTACGAGCAGTACTTC. Translating gives CASSAISGSYEQYF.

V usage is TRBV5-1 and J usage is TRBJ2-3; D unresolved. Germline CDR1 is SGHRS and CDR2 is YFSETQ. This CDR3 region has 12 residues. V was pared by 4 bases and J by 0 bases, with 3 bases between. The CDR3 coding sequence is TGCGCCAGCAGCGTTAGCACAGATACGCAGTATTTT. Encoded protein: CASSVSTDTQYF.

The rearrangement links TRBV5-3 to TRBJ2-2; TRBD2 is a possible D gene (5 bases). TRBV5-3 is reported as an ORF; its role is uncertain. This CDR3 has 13 residues. The CDR3 loop is CVGRRGVTGELFF. The CDR3 DNA is TGTGTCGGGCGCCGGGGTGTCACCGGGGAGCTGTTTTTT.

The chain joins TRBV2 to TRBJ1-5; 8 bases align to TRBD1. Losses at the gene ends were 4 bases for V and 7 bases for J; bases not matched to a gene: 12. Germline CDR1 and CDR2: SNHLY and FYNNEI. The CDR3 runs to 16 residues. CDR3 loop: CASSGRTGNPGQPQHF. Written as DNA, the CDR3 is TGTGCCAGCAGTGGTCGGACAGGGAACCCCGGACAGCCCCAGCATTTT.

This clone was seen more than once but under ten times. V is TRBV5-1 and J is TRBJ1-2; weak D call: TRBD1 (6 bases). The germline V and J ends were trimmed by 3 bases and 4 bases, with 10 bases remaining between them. The CDR3 is made up of 13 amino acids. Germline V gives CDR1 SGHRS, CDR2 YFSETQ. The CDR3 region is CASSWGQSYGYTF. CDR3 DNA sequence: TGCGCCAGCAGCTGGGGACAAAGCTATGGCTACACCTTC.

The CDR3 here is CASSDVSQETQYF. The DNA for the CDR3 is TGTGCCAGCAGTGATGTGAGTCAAGAGACCCAGTACTTC. The J gene is TRBJ2-5, the V gene TRBV2; D remains ambiguous. The CDR3 is 13 residues long. CDR1 and CDR2 from the germline V gene are SNHLY and FYNNEI. The V end lost 3 bases, the J end lost 2 bases, and 7 bases lay between the germline ends.

This chain uses TRBV7-2 with TRBJ1-1, with D possibly matching TRBD1 (5 bases). The germline V gene encodes CDR1 SGHTA and CDR2 FQGNSA. The CDR3 totals 14 residues. With 5 bases removed from V and 1 base from J, the gap between germline ends came to 11 bases. The CDR3 coding sequence is TGTGCCAGCAGCCTGCAGGGTAGGAACACTGAAGCTTTCTTT. It yields the protein CASSLQGRNTEAFF.

The V call is TRBV30, the J call TRBJ1-1; 8 bases match TRBD1. CDR1 is GTSNPN and CDR2 is SVGIG in the germline V gene (reference sequence). After removal of 1 base from V and 0 bases from J, the junction contained 1 base not matched to a gene. The CDR3 contains 14 residues. Written as DNA, the CDR3 is TGTGCCTGGAGTGCGGGACAGGTGAACACTGAAGCTTTCTTT. Encoded protein: CAWSAGQVNTEAFF.

The chain links TRBV29-1 to TRBJ1-5; tentative D call: TRBD1 (5 bases). Germline-derived CDR1 and CDR2 are SQVTM and ANQGSEA. The CDR3 is 15 amino acids. V dropped 3 bases and J dropped 3 bases, with 15 bases sitting between them. CDR3: CSVDGAGNDNQPQHF. The CDR3 bases are TGCAGCGTTGATGGGGCAGGGAACGACAATCAGCCCCAGCATTTT. Based on the CDR3 plus reference TRBV29-1 and TRBJ1-5, the full variable domain is SAVISQKPSRDICQRGTSLTIQCQVDSQVTMMFWYRQQPGQSLTLIATANQGSEATYESGFVIDKFPISRPNLTFSTLTVSNMSPEDSSIYLCSVDGAGNDNQPQHFGDGTRLSIL.

The V gene is TRBV6-1, the J gene TRBJ1-2, with 7 bases that match TRBD1. Trimming took 3 bases from V and 5 from J; bases not matched to a gene: 3. This CDR3 is 13 amino acids long. From germline, CDR1 is MNHNS and CDR2 SASEGT. The CDR3 sequence: CASSDSTGYGYTF. Here the CDR3 DNA reads TGTGCCAGCAGTGATTCGACAGGGTATGGCTACACCTTC.

CDR3 DNA sequence: TGTGCCAGCACCGGAGCGGGGGGAAAGTGGGGGCCCCTCCACTTT. It specifies CASTGAGGKWGPLHF. This chain joins TRBV28 and TRBJ1-6, with a weak D call TRBD1 (5 bases). CDR3 size: 15 residues. Trimming pared 7 bases from V and 13 bases from J, leaving 23 bases between. Germline V gives CDR1 MDHEN, CDR2 SYDVKM.

The rearrangement joins TRBV4-3 to TRBJ2-1; either TRBD1 or TRBD2 may fit D (5 bases each). Trimming shortened V by 0 bases and J by 11 bases, and 8 bases separated the two germline ends. Looked up from germline, CDR1 is LGHNA and CDR2 is YSLEER. CDR3 length equals 12 residues. The CDR3 reads CASSQDGGQQFF. The DNA for the CDR3 is TGCGCCAGCAGCCAAGATGGGGGACAGCAGTTCTTC.

V and J are TRBV7-9 and TRBJ1-4, with TRBD1 as a possible D gene (5 bases). The V gene lost 5 bases and the J gene lost 0 bases, with 10 bases spanning the gap. CDR3 size: 15 residues. Germline V gene lookup returns CDR1 SEHNR and CDR2 FQNEAQ (reference sequence). CDR3 DNA sequence: TGTGCCAGCAGCCCGGGGCAGGCAACTAATGAAAAACTGTTTTTT. It codes for CASSPGQATNEKLFF.

This chain uses TRBV7-8 with TRBJ2-1; maybe TRBD1 (6 bases). Between the trimmed V and J ends, which lost 3 bases and 4 bases, there was a span of 16 bases. Germline V gene lookup returns CDR1 SGHVS and CDR2 FQNEAQ. The CDR3 is made up of 16 amino acids. The CDR3 sequence: CASSFEPDSEYNEQFF. DNA for the CDR3: TGTGCCAGCAGCTTCGAACCGGACAGTGAGTACAATGAGCAGTTCTTC. The full variable domain, its missing parts supplied by reference TRBV7-8 and TRBJ2-1, is GAGVSQSPRYKVAKRGQDVALRCDPISGHVSLFWYQQALGQGPEFLTYFQNEAQLDKSGLPSDRFFAERPEGSVSTLKIQRTQQEDSAVYLCASSFEPDSEYNEQFFGPGTRLTVL.

The rearrangement uses TRBV6-5 and TRBJ2-1, with 8 bases identical to TRBD2. Germline V gives CDR1 MNHEY, CDR2 SVGAGI. This CDR3 is built from 15 residues. J gave up 5 bases and V 8 bases, and 11 bases lay outside the gene matches. The CDR3 DNA sequence: TGTGCCAGCGGGCTCCGAGCGGGGGTCAACAATGAGCAGTTCTTC. This encodes CASGLRAGVNNEQFF.

In regard to this clone: The junction departs from the called germline gene at one end, perhaps through a read error. For the CDR3, the DNA is TGTGCCAGCAGTTTATTTCTGGACAGGGTATACACTGAGCAGTTCTTC. Translating gives CASSLFLDRVYTEQFF. The rearrangement joins TRBV27 to TRBJ2-1; 8 nucleotides align to TRBD1. The CDR3 is 16 residues long. CDR1 is MNHEY and CDR2 is SMNVEV in the germline V gene (reference sequence).

This CDR3 reads CASSLRTGEQYV. CDR3 in DNA: TGTGCCAGCAGTTTACGGACGGGGGAGCAGTACGTC. J is TRBJ2-7 and V is TRBV28; D perhaps matches TRBD2 (5 bases). Germline V gene data show CDR1 as MDHEN and CDR2 as SYDVKM. Trimming stripped 2 bases from V and 7 bases from J, with 9 bases between. The CDR3 is 12 amino acids.

The CDR3 nucleotides read TGTGCCAGTAGTATAGTAGCAGCCTCCGGGCCCCAGCATTTT. Translation: CASSIVAASGPQHF. The chain joins TRBV19 to TRBJ1-5; D is undetermined. Between the trimmed V and J ends, which lost 1 base and 9 bases, there was a span of 13 bases. CDR3 length: 14 residues. Germline values: CDR1 LNHDA, CDR2 SQIVND (reference sequence).

The chain recombines TRBV7-3 with TRBJ2-2; 7 nucleotides line up with TRBD1. The trim removed 5 bases at V and 2 bases at J, leaving 5 bases unmatched. Looked up from germline, CDR1 is SGHTA and CDR2 is FQGTGA. The CDR3 runs to 15 residues. The CDR3 protein is CASSPDRVNTGELFF. The CDR3 bases are TGTGCCAGCAGCCCTGACAGGGTAAACACCGGGGAGCTGTTTTTT.

The chain uses TRBV7-2 and TRBJ1-6, with 9 bases aligning to TRBD1. CDR3 length: 15 residues. Germline V lookup: CDR1 SGHTA, CDR2 FQGNSA. Losses at the gene ends were 3 bases for V and 7 bases for J; bases not matched to a gene: 4. The CDR3 protein is CASSLDRGENSPLHF. CDR3 nucleotides: TGTGCCAGCAGCTTGGACAGGGGAGAGAATTCACCCCTCCACTTT.

The chain combines TRBV6-1 with TRBJ2-1; D gene ambiguous. Per germline, CDR1 MNHNS and CDR2 SASEGT. The V and J ends lost 7 bases and 3 bases respectively, with 10 bases between them. This CDR3 region has 13 residues. The CDR3: CASMAGIYNEQFF. CDR3 DNA sequence: TGTGCCAGCATGGCAGGAATCTACAATGAGCAGTTCTTC.

The chain links TRBV12-5 to TRBJ1-3; TRBD1 matches 7 bases. Germline CDR1 is LGHNT and CDR2 is FRNRAP. CDR3 length equals 16 residues. Trimming took 5 bases from V and 5 from J; bases not matched to a gene: 12. The CDR3 DNA reads TGTGCTAGTGGTACCCCCGACAGGGCAGGGAGAAACACCATATATTTT. It yields the protein CASGTPDRAGRNTIYF.

This chain links TRBV7-9 with TRBJ2-4; D is perhaps TRBD1 (5 bases). Per germline, CDR1 SEHNR and CDR2 FQNEAQ (reference sequence). CDR3 length equals 14 residues. V lost 8 bases, J lost 8 bases, and 19 bases lay in between. CDR3 residues: CASLHSRVGDIQYF. The CDR3 DNA reads as TGTGCCAGCCTACACTCCAGGGTTGGGGACATTCAGTACTTC.

To note about this clone: Other DNA sequences in the same sample also yield this CDR3. The genes are TRBV28 and TRBJ2-1; the D gene is possibly TRBD2 (6 bases). This CDR3 is built from 15 residues. Between the trimmed V and J ends, which lost 4 bases and 10 bases, there was a span of 20 bases. The germline gives CDR1 MDHEN, CDR2 SYDVKM. The CDR3 DNA reads TGTGCCAGCAGTTCCCCTCAGGAGGGGACGAACGAGCAGTTCTTC. Its protein product is CASSSPQEGTNEQFF.

V and J are TRBV4-1 and TRBJ2-4; a possible D gene is TRBD2 (6 bases). There are 15 residues in the CDR3. With 1 base removed from V and 6 bases from J, the gap between germline ends came to 13 bases. Per the germline V gene, CDR1 is MGHRA and CDR2 is YSYEKL. DNA of the CDR3: TGCGCCAGCAGCCAAGGTCCCTACGGGGGAAACATTCAGTACTTC. As protein: CASSQGPYGGNIQYF.